The source of this TCR beta chain is a study of blood T cell repertoires in COVID-19. Participants were placed into cohorts based on the clinical history they reported. This CDR3 spans 13 amino acids. V gave up 4 bases and J gave up 15 bases; unmatched junction bases: 13. Germline CDR1 SGDLS, CDR2 YYNGEE. In the authors' methods: Using reference gene primer amplification, nucleated cell counts were estimated. This table comes from immunoSEQ multiplex PCR, and its TCRdb copy is limited to in-frame clones, with some not included. The V and J calls and the clone size are those of that table, but D and trimming were determined from the DNA. Altogether more than 200,000 clones are present, about 90% being singletons, with the ten largest covering roughly 10%.

Sequenced material: PBMCs or T cells enriched from blood (not recorded which). The chain employs TRBV9 and TRBJ2-1; 7 bases map to TRBD2. The sequence derives from a man aged 25 to 45 who had recovered from COVID-19. In DNA, the CDR3 is TGTGCCAGCAGCTCGACCCACCGGGACTACTTGTTCTTC. Translating gives CASSSTHRDYLFF.